The 32 T cell receptor beta chains presented below share a single source sample, sequenced in a study of blood T cell repertoires in COVID-19. TCRdb's table, derived via immunoSEQ multiplex PCR, lists solely in-frame clones and lacks some. Here the sample spans around 150,000 clones, around 82% being singletons. Sequenced input: PBMCs or T cells enriched from blood (not recorded which). The receptors derive from a middle-aged man who had recovered from COVID-19.

The V gene is TRBV27, the J gene TRBJ2-1, with 11 bases that match TRBD2. This CDR3 has 13 residues. Germline CDR1 and CDR2: MNHEY and SMNVEV (reference sequence). Trimming removed 8 bases from V and 9 bases from J; junction bases left unmatched: 6. CDR3 nucleotides: TGTGCCAGCGGTGACCTAGCGGGGGGTGAGCAGTTCTTC. This gives the protein CASGDLAGGEQFF.

The chain couples TRBV18 to TRBJ2-3; 8 bases map to TRBD1. CDR3 length: 14 amino acids. Germline V lookup: CDR1 KGHSH, CDR2 LQKENI. With 3 bases clipped from V and 6 bases from J, the junction kept 5 bases outside the gene matches. CDR3 protein: CASSPGQGGDTQYF. CDR3 nucleotides: TGTGCCAGCTCACCCGGACAGGGCGGGGATACGCAGTATTTT.

The chain has TRBV4-1 and TRBJ2-3; 9 nucleotides line up with TRBD1. CDR1 is MGHRA and CDR2 is YSYEKL in the germline V gene. J lost 1 base, V lost 1 base, and 6 bases had no gene match. The CDR3 runs to 17 residues. The CDR3 DNA is TGCGCCAGCAGCCAAGCCTACAGGGGGCAAGGCACAGATACGCAGTATTTT. Its protein is CASSQAYRGQGTDTQYF.

This clone showed up just once. This sequence joins TRBV3-1 (or the pseudogene TRBV3-2) and TRBJ1-1; the D gene is possibly TRBD1 (6 bases). Germline V gene sequence: CDR1 LGHDT, CDR2 YNNKEL (reference sequence). The CDR3 extends over 14 amino acids. V lost 1 base and J lost 6, with 12 bases in between. CDR3 sequence: CASSQVKGGAEAFF. CDR3 bases: TGTGCCAGCAGCCAAGTCAAGGGGGGGGCTGAAGCTTTCTTT.

The rearrangement joins TRBV21-1 to TRBJ2-5; the listed D gene, TRBD1, was not tested against the DNA. TRBV21-1 corresponds to a pseudogene. CDR3 size: 16 residues. The CDR3: CASSARTGRGRETQYF. The CDR3 DNA reads as TGTGCCAGCAGCGCGAGGACAGGGAGGGGTAGAGAGACCCAGTACTTC.

This chain connects TRBV15 to TRBJ1-6; the D gene is possibly TRBD1 (6 bases). Germline assignment: CDR1 LNHNV and CDR2 YYDKDF (reference sequence). V lost 0 bases, J lost 6 bases, and 9 bases lay in between. There are 15 residues in the CDR3. CDR3 region: CATSRDRGRNSPLHF. CDR3 DNA sequence: TGTGCCACCAGCAGAGACAGGGGACGTAATTCACCCCTCCACTTT.

The CDR3 region is CASSQNQGYQPQHF. The CDR3 bases are TGTGCCAGCAGTCAAAATCAGGGGTACCAGCCCCAGCATTTT. The chain joins TRBV6-5 to TRBJ1-5; tentatively, D is TRBD1 (6 bases). Trimming took off 5 bases at V and 7 bases at J, with 15 bases between the two ends. Germline-derived CDR1 and CDR2 are MNHEY and SVGAGI. The CDR3 loop spans 14 amino acids.

The chain employs TRBV14 and TRBJ1-6, with D possibly being TRBD1 (5 bases). The V end lost 4 bases, the J end lost 0 bases, and 13 bases lay between the germline ends. The CDR3 length is 17 residues. CDR1 and CDR2 from the germline V gene are SGHDN and FVKESK. The CDR3 DNA reads TGTGCCAGCAGCCTCTGGGACGGGAGCTCCTATAATTCACCCCTCCACTTT. Encoded protein: CASSLWDGSSYNSPLHF.

V is TRBV4-2 and J is TRBJ1-4; no clear D gene. The V end lost 0 bases, the J end lost 3 bases, and 8 bases lay between the germline ends. Germline assignment: CDR1 LGHNA and CDR2 YNFKEQ. The CDR3 spans 15 residues. CDR3 in DNA: TGTGCCAGCAGCCAAGAAAAGGCGGCTAATGAAAAACTGTTTTTT. Translated, it gives CASSQEKAANEKLFF.

The chain links TRBV11-3 to TRBJ2-3, with D possibly matching TRBD1 (6 bases). The CDR3 is 14 residues long. V lost 5 bases and J lost 1, with 10 bases in between. CDR1 is SGHNT and CDR2 is YENEEA in the germline V gene. The CDR3 sequence: CASSQRTGTDTQYF. The CDR3 nucleotides are TGTGCCAGCAGCCAGCGGACAGGCACAGATACGCAGTATTTT.

DNA for the CDR3: TGTGCCAGCAGTCTCCTCGGGACTGAGAATAATTCACCCCTCCACTTT. Translation: CASSLLGTENNSPLHF. This chain connects TRBV2 to TRBJ1-6, with D perhaps TRBD1 (5 bases). V lost 5 bases to trimming and J lost 5 bases, with 16 bases between them. This CDR3 contains 16 residues. The V gene's germline CDR1 is SNHLY and CDR2 FYNNEI.

The chain employs TRBV3-1 (or the pseudogene TRBV3-2) and TRBJ1-2, with 9 nucleotides matching TRBD1. V lost 2 bases and J lost 2; bases outside the gene matches: 6. The CDR3 totals 16 residues. Germline CDR1 reads LGHDT; CDR2 reads YNNKEL (reference sequence). CDR3 region: CASSQPGTGRNYGYTF. DNA of the CDR3: TGTGCCAGCAGCCAACCAGGGACAGGGCGGAACTATGGCTACACCTTC.

The chain uses TRBV5-6 and TRBJ1-1, with D unresolved. Trimming shortened V by 2 bases and J by 10 bases, and 12 bases separated the two germline ends. This CDR3 comprises 12 residues. From germline, CDR1 is SGHDT and CDR2 YYEEEE. The CDR3 DNA is TGTGCCAGCAGCTTTTCCCGGCGCGGAGCTTTCTTT. Its protein product is CASSFSRRGAFF.

V and J are TRBV14 and TRBJ2-5; possible D gene TRBD1, 5 bases. CDR3 length: 16 amino acids. Germline CDR1 reads SGHDN; CDR2 reads FVKESK. Trimming removed 1 base from V and 0 bases from J, with 12 bases in between. CDR3 sequence: CASSQVTVLYQETQYF. As DNA, the CDR3 is TGTGCCAGCAGCCAAGTGACAGTTTTGTACCAAGAGACCCAGTACTTC.

The gene calls are TRBV28 and TRBJ1-3; TRBD1 is a possible D gene (6 bases). Trimming shortened V by 5 bases and J by 1 base, and 9 bases separated the two germline ends. CDR1 MDHEN and CDR2 SYDVKM come from the germline V gene. The CDR3 runs 14 residues. The CDR3 loop reads CASSPDSSGNTIYF. The DNA for the CDR3 is TGTGCCAGCAGTCCGGACAGTTCTGGAAACACCATATATTTT.

The gene calls are TRBV5-1 and TRBJ2-1; 7 bases match TRBD2. The germline gives CDR1 SGHRS, CDR2 YFSETQ. The CDR3 is 15 amino acids. Trimming at V came to 0 bases and at J to 3 bases, leaving 3 bases not matched to a gene. The CDR3 sequence: CASSLAPGGYNEQFF. DNA for the CDR3: TGCGCCAGCAGCTTGGCGCCGGGGGGCTACAATGAGCAGTTCTTC. Full variable domain (outside the CDR3, taken from reference TRBV5-1 and TRBJ2-1): KAGVTQTPRYLIKTRGQQVTLSCSPISGHRSVSWYQQTPGQGLQFLFEYFSETQRNKGNFPGRFSGRQFSNSRSEMNVSTLELGDSALYLCASSLAPGGYNEQFFGPGTRLTVL.

V usage is TRBV7-9 and J usage is TRBJ1-2; D not certain. V shed 11 bases and J shed 7 bases, with 20 bases lying between them. This CDR3 spans 13 amino acids. Germline lookup yields CDR1 SEHNR and CDR2 FQNEAQ (reference sequence). CDR3 sequence (DNA): TGTGCCGGAGCCCGGGGAGGCGAAAGTGGCTACACCTTC. Its protein product is CAGARGGESGYTF.

The chain has TRBV11-3 and TRBJ2-2; 9 positions match TRBD1. Germline V gene data show CDR1 as SGHNT and CDR2 as YENEEA. V lost 5 bases and J lost 7; bases outside the gene matches: 5. This CDR3 has 14 residues. The CDR3 DNA reads as TGTGCCAGCAGCAAACAGGGGGCGGGCGGGGAGCTGTTTTTT. It translates to CASSKQGAGGELFF.

This clone was seen only a few times. The chain carries TRBV6-5 and TRBJ1-4; no definite D call. Trimming took 6 bases from V and 5 from J, leaving 16 bases between them. The CDR3 has 15 residues. Germline CDR1 is MNHEY and CDR2 is SVGAGI. In DNA form, the CDR3 reads TGTGCCAGCAGCCTCCGGGGAGGTCCCAATGAAAAACTGTTTTTT. Protein product: CASSLRGGPNEKLFF.

The chain is built from TRBV10-3 and TRBJ1-1, with TRBD1 matching 8 bases. Looked up from germline, CDR1 is ENHRY and CDR2 is SYGVKD. There are 15 residues in the CDR3. V lost 11 bases, J lost 1 base, and 12 bases stayed unmatched. CDR3 bases: TGTGCCTCATCCCTCCTAACAGGGGGGAACACTGAAGCTTTCTTT. This gives the protein CASSLLTGGNTEAFF.

The CDR3 bases are TGTGCCAGCAGCCAAGCAGGGGGACGCAAGATAGAGACCCAGTACTTC. Its translation: CASSQAGGRKIETQYF. The V call is TRBV7-3, the J call TRBJ2-5, with 7 positions matching TRBD1. Germline CDR1 is SGHTA and CDR2 is FQGTGA. V was pared by 5 bases and J by 4 bases, with 13 bases of the junction left unmatched. The CDR3 spans 16 residues.

This chain connects TRBV5-3 to TRBJ1-5; 7 bases are shared with TRBD1. TRBV5-3 counts as an open reading frame of uncertain function. The CDR3 has 16 amino acids. Trimming removed 8 bases from V and 6 bases from J; junction bases left unmatched: 17. CDR3 bases: TGTGCCAGCTGCAACGGGACAGAGGGCCAGGGTCAGCCCCAGCATTTT. Translation gives CASCNGTEGQGQPQHF.

The chain carries TRBV5-4 and TRBJ1-2; 7 positions agree with TRBD1. In germline, CDR1 is SGHNT, CDR2 YYREEE (reference sequence). This CDR3 has 14 residues. V was pared by 2 bases and J by 0 bases, with 1 base of the junction left unmatched. CDR3 residues: CASSFGTANYGYTF. The CDR3 nucleotides read TGTGCCAGCAGCTTTGGGACAGCTAACTATGGCTACACCTTC.

The genes are TRBV27 and TRBJ1-5; 9 nucleotides align to TRBD1. This CDR3 is 15 amino acids long. J lost 7 bases, V lost 5 bases, and 9 bases had no gene match. CDR1 is MNHEY and CDR2 is SMNVEV in the germline V gene (reference sequence). This chain's CDR3 is CASSQDRGGIQPQHF. The CDR3 nucleotides read TGTGCCAGCAGTCAGGACAGGGGCGGGATCCAGCCCCAGCATTTT.

This clone came up a few times. DNA for the CDR3: TGTGCCAGCAAAGGACAGGGGGCAGGCGGCTACACCTTC. It is translated as CASKGQGAGGYTF. The rearrangement uses TRBV6-5 and TRBJ1-2; 11 positions agree with TRBD1. This CDR3 has 13 amino acids. The J segment lost 8 bases and the V segment lost 7 bases, leaving 6 bases of the junction unmatched. Germline loops: CDR1 MNHEY, CDR2 SVGAGI.

This chain joins TRBV18 and TRBJ1-5; maybe TRBD1 (5 bases). Germline CDR1 reads KGHSH; CDR2 reads LQKENI. The V end was cut by 2 bases, the J end by 0 bases, with 8 bases between. The CDR3 sequence is 15 residues long. The chain's CDR3 is CASSPTRDSNQPQHF. The DNA for the CDR3 is TGTGCCAGCTCACCAACCAGGGATAGCAATCAGCCCCAGCATTTT.

The chain uses TRBV24-1 and TRBJ1-5; 7 bases line up with TRBD1. This CDR3 spans 17 amino acids. V was clipped by 2 bases and J by 0 bases; unmatched bases: 6. Germline values: CDR1 KGHDR, CDR2 SFDVKD. Here the CDR3 reads CATSDSQTGYSNQPQHF. The CDR3 nucleotides are TGTGCCACCAGTGATTCCCAGACAGGGTATAGCAATCAGCCCCAGCATTTT.

The rearrangement joins TRBV7-8 to TRBJ1-3, with a tentative D call TRBD1 (5 bases). The CDR3 covers 16 residues. In germline, CDR1 is SGHVS, CDR2 FQNEAQ. Deletions cut 3 bases from V and 4 bases from J, with 16 bases between. The CDR3 DNA reads TGTGCCAGCAGCTTTCCATCCCAGGGCATCGGAAACACCATATATTTT. Encoded protein: CASSFPSQGIGNTIYF.

This clone appeared a few times. The V call is TRBV28, the J call TRBJ1-5, with D perhaps matching TRBD1 (5 bases). Trimming shortened V by 2 bases and J by 2 bases, and 10 bases separated the two germline ends. Germline V gene sequence: CDR1 MDHEN, CDR2 SYDVKM. The length of the CDR3 is 15 residues. The CDR3 protein is CASSLDTGRNQPQHF. CDR3 DNA sequence: TGTGCCAGCAGTTTAGATACAGGTCGCAATCAGCCCCAGCATTTT.

The V and J genes are TRBV9 and TRBJ2-1; 8 bases are a match to TRBD2. V lost 0 bases, J lost 5 bases, and 7 bases stayed unmatched. The CDR3 is made up of 16 amino acids. Germline loops: CDR1 SGDLS, CDR2 YYNGEE. CDR3 bases: TGTGCCAGCAGCGTAGGGGCGGGGGGCCCGGACAATGAGCAGTTCTTC. Translating it yields CASSVGAGGPDNEQFF.

This clone has ten or more counts. V gene TRBV11-2 combines with J gene TRBJ1-6; weak D call: TRBD1 (6 bases). CDR1 is SGHAT, CDR2 FQNNGV, per germline. The length of the CDR3 is 14 residues. The V end was cut by 5 bases, the J end by 8 bases, with 13 bases between. The CDR3 DNA follows: TGTGCCAGCAGCGCACGTTGGACAGATTCACCCCTCCACTTT. Translation gives CASSARWTDSPLHF.

The V call is TRBV6-5, the J call TRBJ2-1; 10 bases are a match to TRBD2. The CDR3 length is 15 residues. CDR1 and CDR2 from the germline V gene are MNHEY and SVGAGI. The V segment lost 6 bases and the J segment 3 bases; nucleotides outside the gene matches: 5. CDR3 residues: CASRSASGGYNEQFF. CDR3 coding DNA: TGTGCCAGCAGATCAGCTAGCGGGGGCTACAATGAGCAGTTCTTC.